The 32 T cell receptor beta chains presented below share a single source sample, sequenced in a study of cytomegalovirus exposure and HLA in healthy donors. PCR involved 60 Vbeta and 13 Jbeta primers. Produced via immunoSEQ multiplex PCR; TCRdb's table is partial and in-frame only. The sample records about 140,000 clones, approximately 80% being singletons. The source material was PBMCs. Receptor source: a woman aged 18-29 years in good health and CMV-seropositive.

This chain links TRBV6-5 with TRBJ2-7; D is perhaps TRBD1 (5 bases). This CDR3 contains 12 residues. Germline CDR1 MNHEY, CDR2 SVGAGI. The V and J ends lost 6 bases and 4 bases respectively, with 10 bases between them. The CDR3, as DNA: TGTGCCAGCAGATCTACAGGTTACGAGCAGTACTTC. Encoded protein: CASRSTGYEQYF.

The chain employs TRBV6-6 and TRBJ1-1; D remains ambiguous. V dropped 0 bases and J dropped 5 bases, with 7 bases sitting between them. The germline CDR1 and CDR2 sequences are MNHNY and SVGAGI (reference sequence). The CDR3 is 13 amino acids. CDR3 amino acids: CASSYSRGTEAFF. Written as DNA, the CDR3 is TGTGCCAGCAGTTACTCTCGGGGAACTGAAGCTTTCTTT.

The V call is TRBV7-9, the J call TRBJ1-3, with unresolved D. V dropped 5 bases and J dropped 0 bases, with 14 bases sitting between them. This CDR3 has 16 amino acids. The germline V gene has CDR1 SEHNR and CDR2 FQNEAQ (reference sequence). For the CDR3, the DNA is TGTGCCAGCAGCCCTCTGAGGGTTACCTCTGGAAACACCATATATTTT. Translation: CASSPLRVTSGNTIYF.

The CDR3 sequence: CASSQEFGGAPNTQYF. Here the CDR3 DNA reads TGCGCCAGCAGCCAAGAATTCGGCGGGGCGCCAAATACGCAGTATTTT. The chain uses TRBV4-1 and TRBJ2-3; TRBD2 might be the D (6 bases). The germline V gene has CDR1 MGHRA and CDR2 YSYEKL. V dropped 0 bases and J dropped 7 bases, with 17 bases sitting between them. The CDR3 contains 16 residues.

V usage is TRBV4-1 and J usage is TRBJ1-4; no definite D call. Germline V lookup: CDR1 MGHRA, CDR2 YSYEKL. Deletions cut 0 bases from V and 8 bases from J, with 19 bases between. The CDR3 consists of 17 residues. The CDR3 nucleotides read TGCGCCAGCAGCCAAGATCCCTGGGGTAGAGGGCCGGAAAAACTGTTTTTT. Its protein product is CASSQDPWGRGPEKLFF.

The chain links TRBV11-2 to TRBJ2-3, with 11 bases aligning to TRBD1. The ends lost 3 bases at V and 3 bases at J; junction bases unmatched: 2. Germline loops: CDR1 SGHAT, CDR2 FQNNGV. The CDR3 sequence is 15 residues long. Here the CDR3 reads CASSLGQGVTDTQYF. DNA of the CDR3: TGTGCCAGCAGCTTGGGACAGGGGGTAACAGATACGCAGTATTTT.

This sequence joins TRBV15 and TRBJ2-7; TRBD1 matches at 8 bases. The CDR3 spans 18 residues. CDR1 and CDR2 (germline): LNHNV, YYDKDF (reference sequence). Trimming took 0 bases from V and 0 from J; bases not matched to a gene: 10. The CDR3 region has the DNA TGTGCCACCAGCAGAGACCCGCCCGGACAGGGTGGCTCCTACGAGCAGTACTTC. As protein: CATSRDPPGQGGSYEQYF.

The chain recombines TRBV4-1 with TRBJ2-7; a possible D gene is TRBD2 (6 bases). Trimming removed 4 bases at V and 7 bases at J, with 17 bases between. Germline V gene data show CDR1 as MGHRA and CDR2 as YSYEKL. This CDR3 is built from 14 residues. The CDR3: CASSPGTPDGEQYF. The CDR3 DNA follows: TGCGCCAGCAGCCCCGGGACTCCGGACGGGGAGCAGTACTTC.

The V and J genes are TRBV5-1 and TRBJ1-2; D is perhaps TRBD1 (5 bases). The V and J ends lost 0 bases and 4 bases respectively, with 10 bases between them. Per germline, CDR1 SGHRS and CDR2 YFSETQ. This CDR3 contains 14 residues. Here the CDR3 reads CASSLDQGTYGYTF. In DNA form, the CDR3 reads TGCGCCAGCAGCTTGGATCAGGGCACCTATGGCTACACCTTC.

A single count supports this clone. The chain joins TRBV5-5 to TRBJ2-7; TRBD2 matches 10 bases. This CDR3 contains 14 residues. The germline V gene encodes CDR1 SGHKS and CDR2 YYEKEE (reference sequence). V lost 4 bases and J lost 3; bases outside the gene matches: 4. The chain's CDR3 is CASSPSGGFYEQYF. The CDR3 coding sequence is TGTGCCAGCAGCCCTAGCGGGGGTTTCTACGAGCAGTACTTC. The variable domain in full, completed from reference TRBV5-5 and TRBJ2-7, reads DAGVTQSPTHLIKTRGQQVTLRCSPISGHKSVSWYQQVLGQGPQFIFQYYEKEERGRGNFPDRFSARQFPNYSSELNVNALLLGDSALYLCASSPSGGFYEQYFGPGTRLTVT.

The CDR3 loop is CASSLDGGRHQPQHF. CDR3 bases: TGTGCCAGCAGCTTAGATGGGGGCCGCCATCAGCCCCAGCATTTT. The rearrangement uses TRBV7-2 and TRBJ1-5, with D possibly being TRBD1 (6 bases). This CDR3 contains 15 residues. Germline V CDR1 and CDR2: SGHTA, FQGNSA. Trimming removed 1 base from V and 5 bases from J, with 12 bases in between. Together with reference TRBV7-2 and TRBJ1-5, the CDR3 gives the full variable domain: GAGVSQSPSNKVTEKGKDVELRCDPISGHTALYWYRQSLGQGLEFLIYFQGNSAPDKSGLPSDRFSAERTGGSVSTLTIQRTQQEDSAVYLCASSLDGGRHQPQHFGDGTRLSIL.

The chain is built from TRBV7-9 and TRBJ1-4; possibly TRBD1 for D (5 bases). The V end was cut by 10 bases, the J end by 8 bases, with 23 bases between. There are 15 residues in the CDR3. The germline CDR1 and CDR2 sequences are SEHNR and FQNEAQ (reference sequence). The CDR3 coding sequence is TGTGCCATCAACCACTCGGGGGGAGGCTCCGAAAAACTGTTTTTT. Translated, it gives CAINHSGGGSEKLFF.

The chain carries TRBV11-2 and TRBJ1-2, with TRBD1 matching 8 bases. The CDR3 loop spans 16 amino acids. The V segment lost 5 bases and the J segment 4 bases; nucleotides outside the gene matches: 12. CDR1 and CDR2 (germline): SGHAT, FQNNGV. The CDR3, as DNA: TGTGCCAGCAGCCCGGGGACAGGTCGGATCTCCTATGGCTACACCTTC. This translates into CASSPGTGRISYGYTF.

V is TRBV27 and J is TRBJ1-4; 7 nucleotides match TRBD1. Germline V lookup: CDR1 MNHEY, CDR2 SMNVEV (reference sequence). The trim removed 3 bases at V and 8 bases at J, leaving 6 bases unmatched. CDR3 size: 14 residues. The CDR3 sequence: CASSLTGTYEKLFF. The CDR3 DNA sequence: TGTGCCAGCAGTTTGACAGGGACTTACGAAAAACTGTTTTTT.

The chain uses TRBV6-1 and TRBJ1-2; 8 nucleotides match TRBD1. CDR3 length equals 15 residues. Trimming at V came to 7 bases and at J to 2 bases, leaving 9 bases not matched to a gene. Germline V gene data show CDR1 as MNHNS and CDR2 as SASEGT. For the CDR3, the DNA is TGTGCCAGCATCCTAACAGGGGGATCAAACTATGGCTACACCTTC. Its protein product is CASILTGGSNYGYTF.

DNA of the CDR3: TGTGCCAGCAGCCAAGTTCGGGTCTCAGGGATTGAGACCCAGTACTTC. It encodes CASSQVRVSGIETQYF. V and J are TRBV14 and TRBJ2-5; D perhaps matches TRBD1 (5 bases). V was cut by 1 base and J by 5 bases, with 17 bases left in between. CDR3 length equals 16 residues. CDR1 and CDR2 from the germline V gene are SGHDN and FVKESK.

A remark on this clone: Compared with germline, one end of the junction differs, possibly owing to a read error. CDR3 bases: TGTGCCAGCAGCAGCAGGGGAAATAATTCACCCCCCCACTTT. It codes for CASSSRGNNSPPHF. The gene calls are TRBV11-2 and TRBJ1-6, with a weak D call TRBD1 (6 bases). This CDR3 region has 14 residues. In germline, CDR1 is SGHAT, CDR2 FQNNGV.

This rearrangement joins TRBV19 to TRBJ1-6; D unresolved. V was pared by 4 bases and J by 0 bases, with 10 bases between. The CDR3 spans 16 residues. Germline lookup yields CDR1 LNHDA and CDR2 SQIVND (reference sequence). CDR3 sequence (DNA): TGTGCCAGTAGTAGAGAAGGGAGCTCCTATAATTCACCCCTCCACTTT. This sequence encodes CASSREGSSYNSPLHF.

V gene TRBV5-6 combines with J gene TRBJ1-2; D unresolved. Trimming took off 0 bases at V and 0 bases at J, with 6 bases between the two ends. This CDR3 has 14 residues. Germline V lookup: CDR1 SGHDT, CDR2 YYEEEE. CDR3 DNA sequence: TGTGCCAGCAGCTTGGTTCTAACTAACTATGGCTACACCTTC. This translates into CASSLVLTNYGYTF.

A word on this clone: This sample also contains other DNA sequences that code for the same CDR3. The chain joins TRBV5-1 to TRBJ1-6; maybe TRBD1 (5 bases). Germline V gene sequence: CDR1 SGHRS, CDR2 YFSETQ. V was trimmed by 2 bases and J by 5 bases, leaving 8 bases between them. The CDR3 totals 14 residues. The CDR3 DNA follows: TGCGCCAGCAGCTTAACAGGTGATAATTCACCCCTCCACTTT. As protein: CASSLTGDNSPLHF.

The gene calls are TRBV19 and TRBJ2-5, with 9 bases identical to TRBD2. The CDR3 extends over 13 amino acids. Trimming took 6 bases from V and 7 from J; bases not matched to a gene: 6. The V gene's germline CDR1 is LNHDA and CDR2 SQIVND (reference sequence). CDR3 amino acids: CASRGLAFGTQYF. The CDR3 bases are TGTGCCAGTAGGGGACTAGCATTCGGGACCCAGTACTTC.

The gene calls are TRBV19 and TRBJ2-7, with 9 bases identical to TRBD2. The V segment lost 4 bases and the J segment 2 bases; nucleotides outside the gene matches: 3. Looked up from germline, CDR1 is LNHDA and CDR2 is SQIVND (reference sequence). The CDR3 has 14 residues. The CDR3 loop reads CASSRTSVAYEQYF. CDR3 coding DNA: TGTGCCAGTAGTAGGACTAGCGTCGCCTACGAGCAGTACTTC.

The chain has TRBV7-6 and TRBJ2-3; D not certain. CDR1 and CDR2 from the germline V gene are SGHVS and FNYEAQ. Deletions cut 1 base from V and 2 bases from J, with 16 bases between. This CDR3 comprises 17 residues. The chain's CDR3 is CASSLGVAVGSTDTQYF. The CDR3 coding sequence is TGTGCCAGCAGCTTAGGGGTTGCGGTTGGGTCCACAGATACGCAGTATTTT.

This clone was counted between two and nine times. V gene TRBV29-1 combines with J gene TRBJ2-7; 8 nucleotides line up with TRBD1. Per the germline V gene, CDR1 is SQVTM and CDR2 is ANQGSEA. With V trimmed by 5 bases and J by 6 bases, 6 bases remained unmatched. The CDR3 runs 12 residues. The chain's CDR3 is CSVRQGLGEQYF. The CDR3 nucleotides read TGCAGCGTTCGACAGGGGCTCGGCGAGCAGTACTTC.

The chain recombines TRBV19 with TRBJ2-5; maybe TRBD2 (7 bases). Trimming removed 5 bases from V and 5 bases from J, with 18 bases in between. Per the germline V gene, CDR1 is LNHDA and CDR2 is SQIVND (reference sequence). The CDR3 runs 15 residues. The CDR3: CASSRGARMGETQYF. CDR3 sequence (DNA): TGTGCCAGTAGTCGGGGGGCGCGGATGGGGGAGACCCAGTACTTC.

The rearrangement joins TRBV5-6 to TRBJ2-5; 7 bases agree with TRBD1. The J call may be wrong; the DNA end is better matched by TRBJ2-7. This CDR3 spans 17 amino acids. CDR1 is SGHDT and CDR2 is YYEEEE in the germline V gene. The CDR3 DNA follows: TGTGCCAGCAGCTCCCGACTTGGGACAGATAGCTCCTACGAGCAGTACTTC. It yields the protein CASSSRLGTDSSYEQYF.

This chain uses TRBV10-1 with TRBJ2-7; 9 nucleotides agree with TRBD1. There are 12 residues in the CDR3. J was trimmed by 7 bases and V by 5 bases; bases with no gene match: 3. The germline V gene encodes CDR1 WNHNN and CDR2 SYGVQD (reference sequence). CDR3 amino acids: CASSRTGDEQYF. DNA of the CDR3: TGCGCCAGCAGTCGGACAGGGGATGAGCAGTACTTC.

This clone was found a few times. The rearrangement uses TRBV2 and TRBJ2-3; D may be TRBD2 (7 bases). CDR3 size: 15 residues. With 7 bases removed from V and 1 base from J, the gap between germline ends came to 15 bases. The germline CDR1 and CDR2 sequences are SNHLY and FYNNEI. CDR3 sequence (DNA): TGTGCCAGCAACCGATGGGGGGGCGGCACAGATACGCAGTATTTT. It specifies CASNRWGGGTDTQYF.

This clone was observed once. The rearrangement uses TRBV2 and TRBJ2-7; D is uncertain. CDR3 length equals 14 residues. In germline, CDR1 is SNHLY, CDR2 FYNNEI. V was shortened by 7 bases and J by 1 base, with 14 bases between the two germline ends. The CDR3 sequence: CASTGELLSYEQYF. In DNA, the CDR3 is TGTGCCAGCACTGGAGAACTCTTATCCTACGAGCAGTACTTC.

V is TRBV25-1 and J is TRBJ1-4; 12 positions agree with TRBD1. From germline, CDR1 is MGHDK and CDR2 SYGVNS. This CDR3 has 16 residues. V gave up 3 bases and J gave up 7 bases; unmatched junction bases: 6. The CDR3 loop is CASSEPRDRGREKLFF. The CDR3 DNA follows: TGTGCCAGCAGTGAGCCACGGGACAGGGGGCGTGAAAAACTGTTTTTT.

The chain employs TRBV5-4 and TRBJ1-1; D unresolved. This CDR3 is 13 amino acids long. Deletions cut 4 bases from V and 2 bases from J, with 9 bases between. Germline lookup yields CDR1 SGHNT and CDR2 YYREEE (reference sequence). The CDR3 here is CASSPYFNTEAFF. Here the CDR3 DNA reads TGTGCCAGCAGCCCCTACTTTAACACTGAAGCTTTCTTT.

V is TRBV7-8 and J is TRBJ2-1; possible D gene TRBD2, 6 bases. V shed 5 bases and J shed 4 bases, with 18 bases lying between them. The germline V gene has CDR1 SGHVS and CDR2 FQNEAQ. The CDR3 totals 16 residues. CDR3 amino acids: CASSLRLVGGYNEQFF. The CDR3 DNA is TGTGCCAGCAGCCTGCGACTAGTTGGGGGGTACAATGAGCAGTTCTTC.